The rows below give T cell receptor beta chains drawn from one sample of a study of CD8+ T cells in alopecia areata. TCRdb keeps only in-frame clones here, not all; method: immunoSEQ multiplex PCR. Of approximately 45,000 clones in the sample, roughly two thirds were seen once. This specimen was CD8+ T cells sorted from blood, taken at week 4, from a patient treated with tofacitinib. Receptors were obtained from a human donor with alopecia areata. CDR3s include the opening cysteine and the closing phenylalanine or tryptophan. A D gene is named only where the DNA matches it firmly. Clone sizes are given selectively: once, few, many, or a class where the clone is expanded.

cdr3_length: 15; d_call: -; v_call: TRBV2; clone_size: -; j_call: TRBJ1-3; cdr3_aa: CASSNLDLSGNTIYF; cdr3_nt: TGTGCCAGCAGCAATCTGGATCTCTCTGGAAACACCATATATTTT
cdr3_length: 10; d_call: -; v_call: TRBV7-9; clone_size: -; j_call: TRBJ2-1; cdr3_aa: CASSLDEQFF; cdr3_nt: TGTGCCAGCAGCTTGGATGAGCAGTTCTTC
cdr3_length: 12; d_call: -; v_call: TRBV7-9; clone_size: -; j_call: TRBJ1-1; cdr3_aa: CASSFADTEAFF; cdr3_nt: TGTGCCAGCAGCTTTGCAGACACTGAAGCTTTCTTT
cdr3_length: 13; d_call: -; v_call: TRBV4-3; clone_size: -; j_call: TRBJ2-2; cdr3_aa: CASSQDRAGELFF; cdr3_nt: TGCGCCAGCAGCCAGGACCGAGCCGGGGAGCTGTTTTTT
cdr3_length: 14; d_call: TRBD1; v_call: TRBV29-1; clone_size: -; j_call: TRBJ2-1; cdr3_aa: CSVVYVGQGNEQFF; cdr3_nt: TGCAGCGTTGTTTATGTGGGACAGGGCAATGAGCAGTTCTTC
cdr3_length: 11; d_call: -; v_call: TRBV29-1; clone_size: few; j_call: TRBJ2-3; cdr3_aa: CSVDRSDTQYF; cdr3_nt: TGCAGCGTAGATCGGTCCGATACGCAGTATTTT
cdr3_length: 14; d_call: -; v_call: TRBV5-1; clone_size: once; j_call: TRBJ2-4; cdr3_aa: CASSPGLAKNIQYF; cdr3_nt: TGCGCCAGCAGCCCCGGTTTAGCCAAAAACATTCAGTACTTC
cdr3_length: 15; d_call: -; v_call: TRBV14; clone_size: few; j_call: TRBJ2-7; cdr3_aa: CASSLSSGPFYEQYF; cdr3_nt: TGTGCCAGCAGCCTGTCGTCGGGGCCCTTCTACGAGCAGTACTTC
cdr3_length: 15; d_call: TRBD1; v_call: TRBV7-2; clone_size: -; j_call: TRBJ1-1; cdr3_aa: CASSLDTGGETEAFF; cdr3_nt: TGTGCCAGCAGCTTAGACACAGGGGGAGAGACTGAAGCTTTCTTT
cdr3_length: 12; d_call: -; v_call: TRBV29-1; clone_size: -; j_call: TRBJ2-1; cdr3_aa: CSVDFKNNEQFF; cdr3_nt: TGCAGCGTTGATTTTAAGAACAATGAGCAGTTCTTC
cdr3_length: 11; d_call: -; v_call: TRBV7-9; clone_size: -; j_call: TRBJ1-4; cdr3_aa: CASTLDTELFF; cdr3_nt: TGTGCCAGCACCCTAGACACGGAACTGTTTTTT
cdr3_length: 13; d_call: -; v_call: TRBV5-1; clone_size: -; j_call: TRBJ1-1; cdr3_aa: CASSLNMNTEAFF; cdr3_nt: TGCGCCAGCAGCCTAAACATGAACACTGAAGCTTTCTTT
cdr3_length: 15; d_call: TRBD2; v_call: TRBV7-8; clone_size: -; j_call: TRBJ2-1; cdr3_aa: CASSFSGGQDNEQFF; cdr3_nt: TGTGCCAGCAGCTTTAGCGGGGGCCAAGACAATGAGCAGTTCTTC
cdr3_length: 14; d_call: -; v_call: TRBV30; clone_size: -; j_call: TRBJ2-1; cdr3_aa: CAWSFEGSGNEQFF; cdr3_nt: TGTGCCTGGAGTTTTGAAGGGTCGGGCAATGAGCAGTTCTTC
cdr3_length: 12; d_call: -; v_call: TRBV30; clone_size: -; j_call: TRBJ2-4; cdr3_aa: CAWSQDENIQYF; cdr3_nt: TGTGCCTGGAGCCAGGATGAAAACATTCAGTACTTC
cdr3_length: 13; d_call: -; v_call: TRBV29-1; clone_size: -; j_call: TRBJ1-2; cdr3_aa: CSVDDRANYGYTF; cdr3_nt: TGCAGCGTTGATGACAGAGCTAACTATGGCTACACCTTC
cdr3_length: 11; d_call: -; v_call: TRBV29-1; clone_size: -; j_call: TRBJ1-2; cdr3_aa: CSVPRGGGYTF; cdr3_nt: TGCAGCGTCCCCAGGGGAGGCGGCTACACCTTC
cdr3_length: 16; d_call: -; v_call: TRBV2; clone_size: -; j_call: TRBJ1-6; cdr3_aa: CASSEVGNAYNSPLHF; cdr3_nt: TGTGCCAGCAGTGAAGTGGGGAACGCCTATAATTCACCCCTCCACTTT
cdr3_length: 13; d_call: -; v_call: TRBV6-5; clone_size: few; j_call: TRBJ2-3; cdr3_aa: CASRGTSTDTQYF; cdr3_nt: TGTGCCAGTCGGGGGACCTCCACAGATACGCAGTATTTT
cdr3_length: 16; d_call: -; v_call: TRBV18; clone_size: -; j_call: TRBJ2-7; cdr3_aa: CASSLITGTRDYEQYF; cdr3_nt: TGTGCCAGCTCACTCATAACCGGGACAAGGGACTACGAGCAGTACTTC